This T cell receptor (beta chain) was sequenced for a study of beta chain features in type 1 diabetes. Study-wide findings and caveats: PCR may have favored shorter templates equally in patients and controls. The naive, central memory and Treg TCRB repertoires showed an apparent similarity that was greater among patients than among healthy donors.

The whole isolated RNA underwent reverse transcription, so sequencing captured expressed TCRB transcripts. It was found that naive, central memory and regulatory T cell samples averaged around 3.8 million reads. Sequencing used immunoSEQ multiplex PCR; TCRdb keeps in-frame clones, though not all of them. The sample contains fewer than 650,000 clones, roughly 16% of which appear only once. V was cut by 4 bases and J by 2 bases, with 13 bases left in between. Germline V gives CDR1 SGHNT, CDR2 YYREEE (reference sequence). This CDR3 is built from 14 residues. Concerning this clone: Its specificity is unknown.

The sample comprised naive CD4+ T cells from blood. The gene calls are TRBV5-4 and TRBJ2-7, with a possible D match to TRBD1 (5 bases). This receptor was obtained from a man younger than 35 in good health. This CDR3 reads CASSKDGQAYEQYF. CDR3 coding DNA: TGTGCCAGCAGCAAGGATGGACAAGCCTACGAGCAGTACTTC.